The following is a T cell receptor (beta chain) sequence with its context. The antigen remains undetermined. These data belong to a study of cytomegalovirus exposure and HLA in healthy donors. Study observations and caveats: It was approximately 160 TCR beta chains that were listed as cytomegalovirus-associated. Accounts indicate the classifier identified cytomegalovirus status with strong specificity and sensitivity. For most TCR sequences rarity was the rule, although some public TCRs occurred in many donors.

The donors were part of the validation cohort, which consisted of roughly 110 subjects and was separate from the first cohort of 666 subjects. Generated by immunoSEQ multiplex PCR, the TCRdb table keeps only in-frame clones and is missing some. In the table there are about 240,000 clones, about 90% of which are singletons. The junction had 9 bases not matched to a gene; V was cut back by 1 base and J by 6 bases. CDR3 length: 15 residues. From germline, CDR1 is MGHRA and CDR2 YSYEKL. This chain joins TRBV4-1 and TRBJ2-7; 7 nucleotides line up with TRBD2. Specimen: PBMCs. The source of this sequence is a woman aged 30 to 39 in good health and CMV-seropositive. The CDR3 sequence: CASSQVAAGIVEQYF. In DNA form, the CDR3 reads TGCGCCAGCAGCCAAGTCGCAGCGGGAATCGTCGAGCAGTACTTC.